This T cell receptor beta chain comes out of a study of cytomegalovirus exposure and HLA in healthy donors. V gave up 5 bases and J gave up 4 bases; unmatched junction bases: 11. CDR1 and CDR2 (germline): SGHVS, FQNEAQ. CDR3 length equals 16 residues. With 60 Vbeta and 13 Jbeta primers, the PCR was carried out. The method was immunoSEQ multiplex PCR; TCRdb's version includes in-frame clones alone and lacks a portion of them. Seen here are approximately 100,000 clones, 77% observed once, and the top ten hold approximately 9.9%. Sequenced input: PBMCs. The rearrangement links TRBV7-8 to TRBJ2-7; 10 bases agree with TRBD1. The receptor was derived from a man aged 40-55 years in good health and CMV-seropositive. CDR3 amino acids: CASSIYGQGVPYEQYF. The CDR3, as DNA: TGTGCCAGCAGCATTTATGGACAGGGGGTTCCGTACGAGCAGTACTTC.